The 26 T cell receptor beta chains in this list originate from one sample, sequenced in a study of response to subunit inactivated influenza vaccine. Each CDR3 protein gets one entry after TCRdb re-called the RT-PCR reads with MiXCR. The table records about 520,000 distinct CDR3 sequences, roughly 7.6% of them present only once. This material consisted of PBMCs from blood, taken approximately 25 months after vaccination. The receptors were gathered from a man aged 50-75 years who received an inactivated influenza vaccine.

This clonotype has more than one count but fewer than ten. This chain uses TRBV24-1 with TRBJ2-1; D ambiguous. Germline V gene lookup returns CDR1 KGHDR and CDR2 SFDVKD. This CDR3 spans 14 amino acids. V was shortened by 3 bases and J by 1 base, with 6 bases between the two germline ends. The CDR3 loop reads CATSDPWSYNEQFF. The CDR3, as DNA: TGTGCCACCAGTGATCCTTGGTCCTACAATGAGCAGTTCTTC.

This clonotype came up many times. This chain connects TRBV7-9 to TRBJ2-7; 7 nucleotides match TRBD1. V trimming: 1 base; J trimming: 1 base; junction bases outside the gene matches: 10. Germline assignment: CDR1 SEHNR and CDR2 FQNEAQ (reference sequence). The CDR3 length is 17 residues. The CDR3 nucleotides read TGTGCCAGCAGCTTAGGGCGCTACGGACAGGCGTCCTACGAGCAGTACTTC. It encodes CASSLGRYGQASYEQYF. The complete variable domain, with remaining parts taken from reference TRBV7-9 and TRBJ2-7, reads DTGVSQNPRHKITKRGQNVTFRCDPISEHNRLYWYRQTLGQGPEFLTYFQNEAQLEKSRLLSDRFSAERPKGSFSTLEIQRTEQGDSAMYLCASSLGRYGQASYEQYFGPGTRLTVT.

The sample holds a few counts of this clonotype. The chain uses TRBV20-1 and TRBJ1-5; 7 nucleotides line up with TRBD1. The CDR3 has 14 amino acids. Germline CDR1 reads DFQATT; CDR2 reads SNEGSKA (reference sequence). The ends lost 5 bases at V and 6 bases at J; junction bases unmatched: 10. The CDR3 coding sequence is TGCAGTGCTGTCAGGGGGATGGCGGCTCAGCCCCAGCATTTT. This sequence encodes CSAVRGMAAQPQHF.

The chain recombines TRBV5-6 with TRBJ2-2, with TRBD1 identical over 9 bases. Germline V lookup: CDR1 SGHDT, CDR2 YYEEEE. Germline trimming cut 1 base from V and 4 bases from J; bases unmatched to any gene: 5. This CDR3 is built from 16 residues. The CDR3 DNA reads TGTGCCAGCAGCTTGCCGGGACAGGGTGTCACCGGGGAGCTGTTTTTT. It specifies CASSLPGQGVTGELFF.

The genes are TRBV7-2 and TRBJ1-1, with a possible D match to TRBD1 (5 bases). Trimming took 6 bases from V and 1 from J, leaving 9 bases between them. This CDR3 is built from 13 residues. CDR1 is SGHTA, CDR2 FQGNSA, per germline. The CDR3 loop is CASRRGTNTEAFF. CDR3 nucleotide sequence: TGTGCCAGCAGACGCGGGACGAACACTGAAGCTTTCTTT.

The chain recombines TRBV10-3 with TRBJ2-3; the D call may be TRBD1 or TRBD2 (5 bases each). The CDR3 extends over 19 amino acids. Trimming left V 4 bases short and J 2 bases short, with 25 bases between. CDR1 and CDR2 from the germline V gene are ENHRY and SYGVKD. The CDR3 coding sequence is TGTGCCATCAGTGGTAGTAAAACCCACCCGGGGCGCGTCACAGATACGCAGTATTTT. Its translation: CAISGSKTHPGRVTDTQYF.

This clonotype was counted a few times. The CDR3 coding sequence is TGTGCCAGCAGCCAAGGTCCGGAGTGGGGCAGGCGGAGCTCCTACGAGCAGTACTTC. As protein: CASSQGPEWGRRSSYEQYF. V gene TRBV3-1 combines with J gene TRBJ2-7, with D possibly TRBD1 on 5 matching bases. V dropped 1 base and J dropped 0 bases, with 22 bases sitting between them. This CDR3 is built from 19 residues. Germline assignment: CDR1 LGHDT and CDR2 YNNKEL (reference sequence).

The chain links TRBV20-1 to TRBJ2-2, with 10 positions matching TRBD2. With V trimmed by 4 bases and J by 7 bases, 15 bases remained unmatched. This CDR3 spans 17 amino acids. Germline CDR1 is DFQATT and CDR2 is SNEGSKA (reference sequence). The CDR3 protein is CSATKTSGIVWGGELFF. CDR3 coding DNA: TGCAGTGCTACCAAAACTAGCGGGATAGTCTGGGGCGGGGAGCTGTTTTTT.

The rearrangement links TRBV25-1 to TRBJ2-7; 7 bases fit TRBD1. This CDR3 contains 14 residues. V lost 6 bases, J lost 5 bases, and 10 bases stayed unmatched. Germline CDR1 and CDR2: MGHDK and SYGVNS. Here the CDR3 reads CASSPGQVRDEQYF. The CDR3 bases are TGTGCCAGCAGCCCCGGACAGGTTAGGGACGAGCAGTACTTC.

In this sample, this clonotype turned up a few times. The chain uses TRBV28 and TRBJ2-5; D is possibly TRBD1 or TRBD2 (5 bases each). Germline CDR1 and CDR2: MDHEN and SYDVKM. V was pared by 5 bases and J by 1 base, with 11 bases between. The CDR3 consists of 14 residues. The CDR3, as DNA: TGTGCCAGCAGTATCGGGGCAACCCAAGAGACCCAGTACTTC. This sequence encodes CASSIGATQETQYF.

The genes are TRBV24-1 and TRBJ2-7, with D possibly matching TRBD1 (6 bases). Germline CDR1 and CDR2: KGHDR and SFDVKD. The V end was cut by 10 bases, the J end by 3 bases, with 18 bases between. The CDR3 has 14 amino acids. In DNA form, the CDR3 reads TGTGCCACGGCGACAGGTTTCCCAGGCTACGAGCAGTACTTC. This gives the protein CATATGFPGYEQYF.

Ten or more counts support this clonotype. The chain joins TRBV28 to TRBJ1-2, with 8 bases that match TRBD1. V lost 8 bases to trimming and J lost 8 bases; unmatched junction nucleotides: 7. This CDR3 has 12 amino acids. Germline V CDR1 and CDR2: MDHEN, SYDVKM. DNA for the CDR3: TGTGCCAGCGTAGGACAGGGAGACGGCTACACCTTC. As protein: CASVGQGDGYTF.

This clonotype was recorded at least ten times. The chain uses TRBV5-1 and TRBJ1-1, with D unresolved. Germline V gene lookup returns CDR1 SGHRS and CDR2 YFSETQ. V was shortened by 4 bases and J by 2 bases, with 15 bases between the two germline ends. The CDR3 sequence is 15 residues long. CDR3 sequence (DNA): TGCGCCAGCAGCCCCCCGGGGAGGGCCAACACTGAAGCTTTCTTT. This codes for CASSPPGRANTEAFF. The variable domain in full, with the rest retrieved from reference TRBV5-1 and TRBJ1-1, is KAGVTQTPRYLIKTRGQQVTLSCSPISGHRSVSWYQQTPGQGLQFLFEYFSETQRNKGNFPGRFSGRQFSNSRSEMNVSTLELGDSALYLCASSPPGRANTEAFFGQGTRLTVV.

This clonotype was seen a few times. This chain connects TRBV11-2 to TRBJ1-2; no clear D gene. Trimming left V 1 base short and J 4 bases short, with 13 bases between. The CDR3 spans 15 residues. In germline, CDR1 is SGHAT, CDR2 FQNNGV. The CDR3 protein is CASSLGTNPFYGYTF. CDR3 bases: TGTGCCAGCAGCTTAGGGACCAACCCCTTCTATGGCTACACCTTC.

The chain links TRBV21-1 to TRBJ2-7; TRBD1 reflects the table's D call only, with no check against the DNA. TRBV21-1 is deemed a pseudogene. This CDR3 contains 21 residues. The CDR3: CASPPDRPAPPNHQGFYEQYF. The CDR3 nucleotides read TGTGCCAGTCCCCCGGACAGGCCGGCACCCCCCAACCACCAGGGATTTTATGAGCAGTACTTC.

In its sample, this clonotype was seen a few times. The chain has TRBV6-2 or TRBV6-3 and TRBJ2-1; D possibly uses TRBD1 or TRBD2 (5 bases each). Per the germline V gene, CDR1 is MNHEY and CDR2 is SVGEGT. The CDR3 is 15 amino acids. V dropped 5 bases and J dropped 1 base, with 12 bases sitting between them. CDR3 sequence (DNA): TGTGCCAGCAGTGGGAGTAGGGGTTCCTACAATGAGCAGTTCTTC. Its translation: CASSGSRGSYNEQFF.

This clonotype came up a few times. CDR3 sequence (DNA): TGTGCCAGCAGTGGTGGGACAGGGGGAATCTACGAGCAGTACTTC. Its protein product is CASSGGTGGIYEQYF. The rearrangement links TRBV6-1 to TRBJ2-7; 11 nucleotides line up with TRBD1. There are 15 residues in the CDR3. The junction had 5 bases not matched to a gene; V was cut back by 4 bases and J by 3 bases. Germline CDR1 MNHNS, CDR2 SASEGT.

This clonotype was detected only a few times. The V and J genes are TRBV20-1 and TRBJ2-7; 10 bases map to TRBD2. The CDR3 runs to 14 residues. Unmatched junction bases numbered 5, after V lost 0 bases and J lost 6 bases. The germline V gene has CDR1 DFQATT and CDR2 SNEGSKA (reference sequence). The CDR3 spells CSARDLAGEGEQYF. The CDR3 DNA reads as TGCAGTGCTAGAGATCTAGCGGGAGAGGGCGAGCAGTACTTC.

In its sample, this clonotype was seen many times. The chain employs TRBV5-1 and TRBJ2-7; 7 nucleotides line up with TRBD1. CDR3 size: 14 residues. V lost 2 bases and J lost 3; bases outside the gene matches: 5. CDR1 and CDR2 (germline): SGHRS, YFSETQ. In nucleotides, the CDR3 is TGCGCCAGCAGCTTCGGGGACAGAAACTACGAGCAGTACTTC. It codes for CASSFGDRNYEQYF.

This clonotype appeared a few times. The chain uses TRBV20-1 and TRBJ2-1; TRBD2 aligns across 13 bases. Looked up from germline, CDR1 is DFQATT and CDR2 is SNEGSKA (reference sequence). V lost 5 bases to trimming and J lost 10 bases; unmatched junction nucleotides: 8. The CDR3 is made up of 14 amino acids. CDR3 coding DNA: TGCAGTGCTCGAGGGACTAGCGGGGAGGAGGAGCAGTTCTTC. Translating it yields CSARGTSGEEEQFF.

This clonotype was counted a few times. J is TRBJ2-2 and V is TRBV5-1, with a weak D call TRBD1 (6 bases). Germline CDR1 reads SGHRS; CDR2 reads YFSETQ. This CDR3 has 15 amino acids. V shed 2 bases and J shed 4 bases, with 12 bases lying between them. In nucleotides, the CDR3 is TGCGCCAGCAGCTTACCCAGGGGTAGCACCGGGGAGCTGTTTTTT. It codes for CASSLPRGSTGELFF.

The sample holds many counts of this clonotype. This sequence joins TRBV15 and TRBJ2-5; TRBD2 matches at 8 bases. CDR3 length: 17 amino acids. Trimming at V came to 1 base and at J to 2 bases, leaving 9 bases not matched to a gene. CDR1 and CDR2 from the germline V gene are LNHNV and YYDKDF (reference sequence). CDR3 coding DNA: TGTGCCACCAGCAGAGGGACTAGCCTAACCCTACAAGAGACCCAGTACTTC. Amino acids: CATSRGTSLTLQETQYF.

There are a few counts of this clonotype. The CDR3 nucleotides read TGTGCCAGCAGCTCAATCTACACCGGGGAGCTGTTTTTT. Translation gives CASSSIYTGELFF. This rearrangement joins TRBV7-3 to TRBJ2-2; D is uncertain. Germline V gene sequence: CDR1 SGHTA, CDR2 FQGTGA. V gave up 4 bases and J gave up 3 bases, with 6 bases separating them. CDR3 length: 13 residues.

A note on this clonotype: A read error is possible here, since a much larger clone lies one base away. No conserved phenylalanine or tryptophan ends this CDR3, so it is likely a read error. The gene calls are TRBV29-1 and TRBJ2-7; D uncertain. V gave up 4 bases and J gave up 2 bases, with 9 bases separating them. CDR1 and CDR2 from the germline V gene are SQVTM and ANQGSEA. This CDR3 has 12 residues. CDR3 nucleotide sequence: TGCAGCGTTGTAGGGCAAGCCTACGAGCAGTACATC. Amino acids: CSVVGQAYEQYI.

This clonotype was recorded a few times. This CDR3 reads CSGDLGAPAARKETQYF. The CDR3 region has the DNA TGCAGTGGGGATTTGGGGGCTCCCGCGGCTCGGAAAGAGACCCAGTACTTC. V usage is TRBV20-1 and J usage is TRBJ2-5; possible D gene TRBD1, 6 bases. The CDR3 is made up of 17 amino acids. Trimming stripped 7 bases from V and 3 bases from J, with 27 bases between. The V gene's germline CDR1 is DFQATT and CDR2 SNEGSKA (reference sequence).

This clonotype was found a few times. This chain links TRBV7-2 with TRBJ2-1, with D possibly matching TRBD2 (5 bases). In germline, CDR1 is SGHTA, CDR2 FQGNSA. This CDR3 region has 16 residues. Trimming took 1 base from V and 3 from J, leaving 13 bases between them. The DNA of the CDR3 is TGTGCCAGCAGCTTAGTAGACCTCGAGGGCTACAATGAGCAGTTCTTC. It translates to CASSLVDLEGYNEQFF.